The T cell receptor (beta chain) described here comes from a study of regulatory T cells in long-lasting Graves disease. This CDR3 has 14 residues. V lost 7 bases, J lost 1 base, and 8 bases stayed unmatched. Germline loops: CDR1 SGHRS, CDR2 YFSETQ. Ten or more counts support this clonotype. What it binds is not known. General study points: There was favoring of TRBV28, TRBJ1-2 and TRBJ2-5 in persistent disease.

HTBI primers from iRepertoire and Arm-PCR of CDR3 regions yielded the TCR beta libraries. From the multiplex PCR reads, TCRdb called clonotypes with MiXCR, one entry per CDR3 protein. The sample yields roughly 380,000 distinct CDR3 sequences, 16% seen once. Time point reported: newly diagnosed GD, antithyroid drugs for less than 3 months. Isolated PBMC RNA provided the starting material for the TCR library. The sample was also linked to a second study, of T cells in Graves' hyperthyroidism and ophthalmopathy. That paper notes: An absence of ophthalmopathy progression within 18 months meant stable Graves' hyperthyroidism. Researchers ran a first-round RT-PCR on the TCR CDR3 using the HTBI primer set.

Sequencing used peripheral blood mononuclear cells (PBMCs), obtained at new diagnosis, from a patient treated with antithyroid drugs. The rearrangement uses TRBV5-1 and TRBJ2-7, with TRBD2 matching over 7 bases. This sequence originates from a man aged 35 to 55 with Graves disease. The CDR3 loop reads CASGLFSGSYEQYF. DNA for the CDR3: TGCGCCAGCGGGCTATTTAGCGGGTCCTACGAGCAGTACTTC.